The 21 T cell receptor beta chains below were found in one sample sequenced in a study of blood T cells in healthy people across ages. Sample-barcoded 5' priming and a J-beta primer mix drove a second PCR of roughly 6 to 12 cycles. Via MiXCR, TCRdb re-called the 5' RACE reads, giving one row per CDR3 protein. The sample contains 800,000 to 950,000 distinct CDR3 sequences, about 28% of which appear only once. The same data also went into a second study, on T cells of mothers and their children.

The sample was blood. Receptors were obtained from a woman aged 40 to 55 in good health.

In this sample, this clonotype turned up a few times. DNA of the CDR3: TGTGCCAGCAGGACAAGAGAGTCAGGGGGTATGAACACTGAAGCTTTCTTT. This gives the protein CASRTRESGGMNTEAFF. V is TRBV25-1 and J is TRBJ1-1; the match to TRBD1 covers 7 bases. V dropped 6 bases and J dropped 0; count of bases not matched to a gene: 13. The CDR3 has 17 residues. From germline, CDR1 is MGHDK and CDR2 SYGVNS.

The rearrangement uses TRBV4-2 and TRBJ1-6; D might be TRBD1 (5 bases). From germline, CDR1 is LGHNA and CDR2 YNFKEQ. Between the trimmed V and J ends, which lost 0 bases and 9 bases, there was a span of 15 bases. The CDR3 has 16 residues. The CDR3 coding sequence is TGTGCCAGCAGCCAAGATCGCCCCTCTGGGGGTTCACCCCTCCACTTT. Its translation: CASSQDRPSGGSPLHF.

This chain uses TRBV20-1 with TRBJ2-7; 10 nucleotides line up with TRBD1. V lost 7 bases and J lost 2; bases outside the gene matches: 5. The CDR3 totals 13 residues. CDR1 and CDR2 (germline): DFQATT, SNEGSKA (reference sequence). For the CDR3, the DNA is TGCAGTGTTTTAGACAGGGGGCCCTACGAGCAGTACTTC. Translated: CSVLDRGPYEQYF.

The rearrangement links TRBV18 to TRBJ2-7; D gene ambiguous. CDR1 and CDR2 from the germline V gene are KGHSH and LQKENI. This CDR3 spans 12 amino acids. With 3 bases removed from V and 6 bases from J, the gap between germline ends came to 9 bases. The CDR3 sequence: CASSPVETEQYF. CDR3 nucleotide sequence: TGTGCCAGCTCACCGGTGGAGACCGAGCAGTACTTC.

J is TRBJ2-3 and V is TRBV29-1; D is uncertain. The CDR3 extends over 14 amino acids. Per the germline V gene, CDR1 is SQVTM and CDR2 is ANQGSEA. Trimming stripped 5 bases from V and 0 bases from J, with 12 bases between. For the CDR3, the DNA is TGCAGCGTTCTGTCGGTCTCGAGCACAGATACGCAGTATTTT. It translates to CSVLSVSSTDTQYF.

As to this clonotype: Being one base from a much bigger clone, this may be a read error. The chain joins TRBV24-1 to TRBJ2-7, with a tentative D call TRBD2 (6 bases). The germline V gene has CDR1 KGHDR and CDR2 SFDVKD. The CDR3 contains 15 residues. The germline V and J ends were trimmed by 5 bases and 7 bases, with 20 bases remaining between them. The DNA for the CDR3 is TGTGCCACCAGTGTTGGGGGGTCCGCTAGGAATGAGCAGTACTTC. It specifies CATSVGGSARNEQYF.

J is TRBJ2-1 and V is TRBV12-5, with 10 positions matching TRBD1. Judging by the DNA end, TRBJ2-7 fits better; the J call may be wrong. Germline CDR1 LGHNT, CDR2 FRNRAP. The CDR3 contains 14 residues. For the CDR3, the DNA is TGTGCTAGTGGTTCGGGGACAGGGGACAATGAGCAGTACTTC. Its translation is CASGSGTGDNEQYF.

The rearrangement links TRBV20-1 to TRBJ2-3, with 11 bases identical to TRBD2. Germline CDR1 is DFQATT and CDR2 is SNEGSKA (reference sequence). V trimming: 2 bases; J trimming: 4 bases; junction bases outside the gene matches: 11. This CDR3 is 17 amino acids long. CDR3 sequence (DNA): TGCAGTGCTAGATCACCTAGCGGGGGGACTAGCGCAGATACGCAGTATTTT. This gives the protein CSARSPSGGTSADTQYF.

On this clonotype itself: A read error is possible here, since a much larger clone lies one base away. This chain connects TRBV12-3 or TRBV12-4 to TRBJ2-7; TRBD1 is a possible D gene (5 bases). The CDR3 has 13 residues. In nucleotides, the CDR3 is TGTGCCAGCAGTTCGACAGCCCACTACAAGCAGTACTTC. It specifies CASSSTAHYKQYF.

In regard to this clonotype: The junction does not match germline at one end; this may be a read error. This sequence joins TRBV5-1 and TRBJ1-6, with 9 nucleotides matching TRBD1. The CDR3 is made up of 13 amino acids. Germline-derived CDR1 and CDR2 are SGHRS and YFSETQ. CDR3 amino acids: CASGTGSSSPPHF. The CDR3 nucleotides are TGCGCCAGCGGGACAGGGTCTAGTTCACCCCCCCACTTT.

This chain uses TRBV4-1 with TRBJ1-1; a possible D gene is TRBD1 (5 bases). The CDR3 runs 15 residues. Trimming left V 1 base short and J 4 bases short, with 13 bases between. The germline CDR1 and CDR2 sequences are MGHRA and YSYEKL. The CDR3 here is CASSQAYPGSTEAFF. The CDR3 DNA sequence: TGCGCCAGCAGCCAAGCATACCCAGGGAGCACTGAAGCTTTCTTT.

Comments on this clonotype: Given a much more abundant clone one base away, this may be a read error. This chain links TRBV7-2 with TRBJ2-1, with unresolved D. Germline V gives CDR1 SGHTA, CDR2 FQGNSA. The CDR3 covers 12 residues. The V and J ends lost 10 bases and 13 bases respectively, with 20 bases between them. The CDR3, as DNA: TGTGCCACAGACGGCCAAGGAGAGACCCAGTTCTTC. Translating gives CATDGQGETQFF.

In this sample, this clonotype turned up many times. The chain recombines TRBV3-1 with TRBJ2-7; TRBD1 might be the D (6 bases). In germline, CDR1 is LGHDT, CDR2 YNNKEL (reference sequence). This CDR3 spans 14 amino acids. V shed 2 bases and J shed 6 bases, with 14 bases lying between them. The chain's CDR3 is CASSQIQGVSEQYF. The CDR3 nucleotides are TGTGCCAGCAGCCAAATACAGGGAGTCAGCGAGCAGTACTTC.

In its sample, this clonotype was seen many times. The gene calls are TRBV4-3 and TRBJ2-3; the D is unclear. Germline V gives CDR1 LGHNA, CDR2 YSLEER. With 5 bases removed from V and 5 bases from J, the gap between germline ends came to 11 bases. This CDR3 comprises 13 residues. The CDR3 here is CASSSLTEDTQYF. In nucleotides, the CDR3 is TGCGCCAGCAGCTCCCTTACAGAAGATACGCAGTATTTT.

This clonotype was seen only a few times. The chain uses TRBV3-1 and TRBJ2-7; the match to TRBD2 covers 9 bases. This CDR3 has 17 amino acids. Germline V gives CDR1 LGHDT, CDR2 YNNKEL (reference sequence). The junction had 10 bases not matched to a gene; V was cut back by 2 bases and J by 2 bases. In DNA, the CDR3 is TGTGCCAGCAGCCAAACCCCCGGGACTAGCTACACCTACGAGCAGTACTTC. Translating it yields CASSQTPGTSYTYEQYF.

This clonotype was counted ten times or more. This chain joins TRBV7-8 and TRBJ2-5, with D perhaps TRBD1 (5 bases). CDR1 and CDR2 (germline): SGHVS, FQNEAQ. With 5 bases removed from V and 5 bases from J, the gap between germline ends came to 15 bases. The CDR3 spans 14 residues. DNA of the CDR3: TGTGCCAGCAGCGCCCCGCCCAGGGTCGAGACCCAGTACTTC. It is translated as CASSAPPRVETQYF.

This chain joins TRBV7-9 and TRBJ2-1; 11 nucleotides align to TRBD2. CDR3 size: 17 residues. Germline-derived CDR1 and CDR2 are SEHNR and FQNEAQ (reference sequence). J gave up 3 bases and V 4 bases, and 8 bases lay outside the gene matches. The CDR3: CASSSTTSGGIYNEQFF. The CDR3 coding sequence is TGTGCCAGCAGCTCCACCACTAGCGGGGGAATCTACAATGAGCAGTTCTTC.

This clonotype appeared once. This may arise from a read error, as a much more abundant clone is one base away. The rearrangement joins TRBV5-1 to TRBJ2-3; D is perhaps TRBD2 (5 bases). CDR3 length: 14 amino acids. In germline, CDR1 is SGHRS, CDR2 YFSETQ. CDR3 nucleotides: TGCGTCAGCAGCGGCACGGCTGAGGGAGATACGCAGTATTTT. This encodes CVSSGTAEGDTQYF.

A few counts support this clonotype. The chain uses TRBV4-3 and TRBJ2-3, with TRBD2 matching over 10 bases. This CDR3 comprises 18 residues. J gave up 0 bases and V 2 bases, and 8 bases lay outside the gene matches. Germline-derived CDR1 and CDR2 are LGHNA and YSLEER. The CDR3 nucleotides are TGCGCCAGCAGCCAACTCCACTCTAGCGGGGGTAGCACAGATACGCAGTATTTT. Translated, it gives CASSQLHSSGGSTDTQYF.

This clonotype was seen only a few times. The chain employs TRBV29-1 and TRBJ1-5; 9 bases map to TRBD1. V lost 4 bases and J lost 4; bases outside the gene matches: 5. Germline assignment: CDR1 SQVTM and CDR2 ANQGSEA. This CDR3 spans 14 amino acids. CDR3 loop: CSVATGTGNQPQHF. The DNA for the CDR3 is TGCAGCGTTGCTACCGGGACAGGGAATCAGCCCCAGCATTTT.

In the case of this clonotype: Given a much more abundant clone one base away, this may be a read error. The chain couples TRBV2 to TRBJ1-2; D ambiguous. V was clipped by 4 bases and J by 2 bases, with 14 bases between them. The CDR3 length is 15 residues. The germline V gene has CDR1 SNHLY and CDR2 FYNNEI. The CDR3 spells CASSVIVQSNYGYTF. In DNA form, the CDR3 reads TGTGCCAGCAGTGTAATTGTTCAATCGAACTATGGCTACACCTTC.